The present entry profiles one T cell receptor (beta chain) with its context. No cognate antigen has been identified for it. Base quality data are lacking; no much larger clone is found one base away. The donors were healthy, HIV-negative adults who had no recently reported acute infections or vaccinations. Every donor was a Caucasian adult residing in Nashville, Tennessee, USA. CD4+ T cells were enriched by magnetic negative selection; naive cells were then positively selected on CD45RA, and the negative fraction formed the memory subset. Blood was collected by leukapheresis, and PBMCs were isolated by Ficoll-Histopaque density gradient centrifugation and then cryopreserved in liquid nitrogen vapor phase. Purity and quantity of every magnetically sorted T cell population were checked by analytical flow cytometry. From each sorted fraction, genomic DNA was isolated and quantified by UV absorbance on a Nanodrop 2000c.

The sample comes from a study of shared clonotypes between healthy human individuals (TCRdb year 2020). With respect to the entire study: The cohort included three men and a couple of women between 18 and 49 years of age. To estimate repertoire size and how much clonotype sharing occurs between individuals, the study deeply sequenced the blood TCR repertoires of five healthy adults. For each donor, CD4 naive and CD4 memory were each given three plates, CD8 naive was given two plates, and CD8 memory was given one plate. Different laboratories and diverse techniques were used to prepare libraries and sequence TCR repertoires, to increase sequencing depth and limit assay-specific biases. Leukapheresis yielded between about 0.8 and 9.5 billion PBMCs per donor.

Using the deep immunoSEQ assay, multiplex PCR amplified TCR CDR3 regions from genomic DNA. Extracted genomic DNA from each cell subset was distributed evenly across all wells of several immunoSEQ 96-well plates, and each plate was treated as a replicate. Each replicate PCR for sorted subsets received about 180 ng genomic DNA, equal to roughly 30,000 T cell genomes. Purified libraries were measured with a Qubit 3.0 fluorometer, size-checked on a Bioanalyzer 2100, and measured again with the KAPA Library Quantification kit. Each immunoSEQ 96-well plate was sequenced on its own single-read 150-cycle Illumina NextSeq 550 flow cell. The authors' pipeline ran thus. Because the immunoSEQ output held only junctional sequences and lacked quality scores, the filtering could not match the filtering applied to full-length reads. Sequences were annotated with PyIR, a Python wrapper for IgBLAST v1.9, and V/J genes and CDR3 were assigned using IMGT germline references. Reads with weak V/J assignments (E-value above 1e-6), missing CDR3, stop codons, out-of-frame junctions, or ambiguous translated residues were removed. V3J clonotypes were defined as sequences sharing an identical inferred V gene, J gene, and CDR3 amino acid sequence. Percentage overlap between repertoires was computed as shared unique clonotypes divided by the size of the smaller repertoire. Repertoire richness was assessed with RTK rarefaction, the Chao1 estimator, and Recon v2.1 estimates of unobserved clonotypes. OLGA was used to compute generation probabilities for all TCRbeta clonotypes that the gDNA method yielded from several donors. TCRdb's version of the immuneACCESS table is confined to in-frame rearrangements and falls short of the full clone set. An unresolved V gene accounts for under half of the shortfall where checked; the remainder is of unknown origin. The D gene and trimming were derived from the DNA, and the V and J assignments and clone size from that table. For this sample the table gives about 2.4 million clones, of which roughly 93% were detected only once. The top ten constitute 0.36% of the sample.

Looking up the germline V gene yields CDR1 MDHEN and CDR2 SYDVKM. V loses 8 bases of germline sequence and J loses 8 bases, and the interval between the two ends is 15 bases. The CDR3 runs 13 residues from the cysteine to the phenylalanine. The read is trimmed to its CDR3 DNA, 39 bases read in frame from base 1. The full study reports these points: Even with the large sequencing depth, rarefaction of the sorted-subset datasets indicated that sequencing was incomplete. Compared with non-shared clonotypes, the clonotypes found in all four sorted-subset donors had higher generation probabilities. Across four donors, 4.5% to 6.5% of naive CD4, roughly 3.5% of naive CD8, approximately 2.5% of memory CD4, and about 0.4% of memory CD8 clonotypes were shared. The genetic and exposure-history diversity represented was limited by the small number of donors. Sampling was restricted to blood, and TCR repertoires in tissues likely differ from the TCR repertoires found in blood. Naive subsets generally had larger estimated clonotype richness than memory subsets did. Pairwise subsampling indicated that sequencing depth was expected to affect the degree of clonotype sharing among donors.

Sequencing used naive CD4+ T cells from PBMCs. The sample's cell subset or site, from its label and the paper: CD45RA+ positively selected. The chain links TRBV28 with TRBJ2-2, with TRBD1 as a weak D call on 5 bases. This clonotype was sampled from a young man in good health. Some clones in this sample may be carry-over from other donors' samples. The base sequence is TGTGCCAGCTGGCAGGGAACTTCGGGGGAGCTGTTTTTT. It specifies CASWQGTSGELFF.